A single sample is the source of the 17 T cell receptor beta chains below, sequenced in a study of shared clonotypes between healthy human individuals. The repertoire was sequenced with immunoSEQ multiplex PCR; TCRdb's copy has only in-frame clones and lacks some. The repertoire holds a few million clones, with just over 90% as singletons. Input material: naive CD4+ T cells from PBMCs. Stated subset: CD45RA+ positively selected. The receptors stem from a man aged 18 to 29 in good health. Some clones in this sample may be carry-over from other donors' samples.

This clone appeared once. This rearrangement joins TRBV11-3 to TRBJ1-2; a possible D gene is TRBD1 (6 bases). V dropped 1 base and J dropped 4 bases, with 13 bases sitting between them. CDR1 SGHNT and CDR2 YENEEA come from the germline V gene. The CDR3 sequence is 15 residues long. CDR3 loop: CASSLAPGHGYGYTF. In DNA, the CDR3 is TGTGCCAGCAGCTTAGCGCCGGGACACGGCTATGGCTACACCTTC. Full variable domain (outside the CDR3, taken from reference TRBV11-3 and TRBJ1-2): EAGVVQSPRYKIIEKKQPVAFWCNPISGHNTLYWYLQNLGQGPELLIRYENEEAVDDSQLPKDRFSAERLKGVDSTLKIQPAELGDSAVYLCASSLAPGHGYGYTFGSGTRLTVV.

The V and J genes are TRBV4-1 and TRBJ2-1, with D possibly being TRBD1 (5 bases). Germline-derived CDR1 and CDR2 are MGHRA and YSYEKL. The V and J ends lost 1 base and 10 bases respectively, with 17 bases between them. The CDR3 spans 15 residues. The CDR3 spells CASSQVEHRPHEQFF. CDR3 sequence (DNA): TGCGCCAGCAGCCAAGTAGAACACAGGCCCCACGAGCAGTTCTTC.

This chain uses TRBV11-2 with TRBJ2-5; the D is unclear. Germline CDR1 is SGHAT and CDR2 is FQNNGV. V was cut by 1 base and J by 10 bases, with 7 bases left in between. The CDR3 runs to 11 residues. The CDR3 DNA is TGTGCCAGCAGCTTAGTGGCGCACCAGTACTTC. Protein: CASSLVAHQYF.

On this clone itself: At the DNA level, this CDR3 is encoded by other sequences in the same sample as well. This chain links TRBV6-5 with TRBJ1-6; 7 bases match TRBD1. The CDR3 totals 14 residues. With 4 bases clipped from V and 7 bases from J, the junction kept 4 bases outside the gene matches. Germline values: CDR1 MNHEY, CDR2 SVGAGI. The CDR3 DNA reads TGTGCCAGCAGTTTGAACAGGGGAAATTCACCCCTCCACTTT. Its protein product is CASSLNRGNSPLHF.

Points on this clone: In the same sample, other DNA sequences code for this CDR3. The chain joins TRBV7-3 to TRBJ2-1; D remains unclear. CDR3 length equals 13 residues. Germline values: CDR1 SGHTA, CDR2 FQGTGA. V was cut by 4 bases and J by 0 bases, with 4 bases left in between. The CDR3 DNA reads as TGTGCCAGCAGCTCTAGCTCCTACAATGAGCAGTTCTTC. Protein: CASSSSSYNEQFF.

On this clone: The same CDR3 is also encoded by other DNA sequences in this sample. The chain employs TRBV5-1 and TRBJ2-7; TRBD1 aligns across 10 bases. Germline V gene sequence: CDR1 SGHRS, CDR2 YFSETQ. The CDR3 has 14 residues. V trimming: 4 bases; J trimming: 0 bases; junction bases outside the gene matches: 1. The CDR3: CASSGQGGSYEQYF. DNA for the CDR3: TGCGCCAGCAGCGGACAGGGGGGCTCCTACGAGCAGTACTTC.

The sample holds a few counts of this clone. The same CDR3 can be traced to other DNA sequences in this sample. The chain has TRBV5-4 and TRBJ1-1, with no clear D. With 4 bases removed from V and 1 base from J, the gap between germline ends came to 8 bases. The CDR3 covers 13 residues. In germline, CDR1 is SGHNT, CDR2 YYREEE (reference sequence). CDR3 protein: CASSLPTNTEAFF. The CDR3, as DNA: TGTGCCAGCAGCCTTCCCACGAACACTGAAGCTTTCTTT.

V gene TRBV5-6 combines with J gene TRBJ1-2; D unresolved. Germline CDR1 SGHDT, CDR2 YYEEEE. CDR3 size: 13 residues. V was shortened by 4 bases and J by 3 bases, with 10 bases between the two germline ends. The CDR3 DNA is TGTGCCAGCAGCGCCGGACTGGACTATGGCTACACCTTC. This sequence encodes CASSAGLDYGYTF.

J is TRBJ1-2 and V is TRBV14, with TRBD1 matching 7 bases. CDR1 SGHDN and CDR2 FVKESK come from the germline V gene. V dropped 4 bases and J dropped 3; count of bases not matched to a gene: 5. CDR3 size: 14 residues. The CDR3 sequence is CASSPTGQYYGYTF. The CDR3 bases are TGTGCCAGCAGCCCAACGGGACAGTACTATGGCTACACCTTC.

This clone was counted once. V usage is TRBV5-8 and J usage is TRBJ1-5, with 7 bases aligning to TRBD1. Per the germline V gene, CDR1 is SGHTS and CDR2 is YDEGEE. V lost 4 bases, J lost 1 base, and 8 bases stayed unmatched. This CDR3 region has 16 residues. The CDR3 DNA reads TGTGCCAGCAGCCCTAAAGGGGACAGAAGCAATCAGCCCCAGCATTTT. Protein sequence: CASSPKGDRSNQPQHF.

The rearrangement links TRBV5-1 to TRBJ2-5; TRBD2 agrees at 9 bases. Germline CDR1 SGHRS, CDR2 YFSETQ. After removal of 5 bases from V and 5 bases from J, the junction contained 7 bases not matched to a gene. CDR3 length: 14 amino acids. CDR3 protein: CASRPIAGGETQYF. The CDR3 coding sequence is TGCGCCAGCAGACCCATCGCGGGAGGGGAGACCCAGTACTTC.

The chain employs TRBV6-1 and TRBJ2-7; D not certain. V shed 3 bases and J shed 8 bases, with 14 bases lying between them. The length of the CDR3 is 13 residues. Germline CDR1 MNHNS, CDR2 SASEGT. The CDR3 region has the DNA TGTGCCAGCAGTGACGCACCCCAAGGGAAGCAGTACTTC. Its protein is CASSDAPQGKQYF.

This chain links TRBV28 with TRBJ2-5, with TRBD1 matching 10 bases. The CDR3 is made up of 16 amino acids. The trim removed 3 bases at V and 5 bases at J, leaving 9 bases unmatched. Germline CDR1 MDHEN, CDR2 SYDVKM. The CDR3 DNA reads TGTGCCAGCAGTTTTCACACGGGACAGGGGAGGGAGACCCAGTACTTC. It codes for CASSFHTGQGRETQYF.

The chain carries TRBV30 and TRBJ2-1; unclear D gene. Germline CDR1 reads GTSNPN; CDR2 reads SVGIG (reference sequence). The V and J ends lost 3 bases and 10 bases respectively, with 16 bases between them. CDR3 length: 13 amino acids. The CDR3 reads CAWRGIKLREQFF. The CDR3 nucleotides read TGTGCCTGGAGAGGGATCAAGTTGAGGGAGCAGTTCTTC.

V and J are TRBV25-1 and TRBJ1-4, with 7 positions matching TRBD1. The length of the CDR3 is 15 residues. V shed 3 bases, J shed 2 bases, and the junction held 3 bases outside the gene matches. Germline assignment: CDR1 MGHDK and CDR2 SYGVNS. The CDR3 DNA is TGTGCCAGCAGTGAGGGGACAGCGACTAATGAAAAACTGTTTTTT. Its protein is CASSEGTATNEKLFF.

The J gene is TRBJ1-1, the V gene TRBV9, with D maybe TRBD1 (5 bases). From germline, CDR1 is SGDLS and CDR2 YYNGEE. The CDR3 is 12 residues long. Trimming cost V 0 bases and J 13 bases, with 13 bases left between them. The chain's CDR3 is CASSVVGGIVFF. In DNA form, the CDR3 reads TGTGCCAGCAGCGTAGTTGGGGGGATCGTTTTCTTT.

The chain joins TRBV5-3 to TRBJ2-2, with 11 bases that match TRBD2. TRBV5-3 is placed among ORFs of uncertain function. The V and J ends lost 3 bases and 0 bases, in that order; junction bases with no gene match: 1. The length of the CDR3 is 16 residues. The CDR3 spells CARSWTSGSNTGELFF. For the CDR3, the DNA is TGTGCCAGAAGCTGGACTAGCGGGTCGAACACCGGGGAGCTGTTTTTT.